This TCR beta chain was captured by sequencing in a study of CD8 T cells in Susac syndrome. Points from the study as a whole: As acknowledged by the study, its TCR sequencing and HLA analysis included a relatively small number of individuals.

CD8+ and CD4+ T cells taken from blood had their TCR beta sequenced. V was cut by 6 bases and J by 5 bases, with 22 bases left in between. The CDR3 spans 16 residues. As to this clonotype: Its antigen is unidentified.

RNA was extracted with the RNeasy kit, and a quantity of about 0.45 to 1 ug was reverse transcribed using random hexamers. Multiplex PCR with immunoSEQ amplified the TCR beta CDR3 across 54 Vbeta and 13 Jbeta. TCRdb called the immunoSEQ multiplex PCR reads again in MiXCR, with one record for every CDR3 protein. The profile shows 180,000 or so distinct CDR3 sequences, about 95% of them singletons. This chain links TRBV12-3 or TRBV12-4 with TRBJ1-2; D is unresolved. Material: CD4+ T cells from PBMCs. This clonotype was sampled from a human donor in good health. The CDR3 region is CASSLETTPDGYGYTF. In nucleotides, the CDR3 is TGTGCCAGCAGCCTAGAAACCACACCTGACGGATATGGCTACACCTTC.